A selection of T cell receptor beta chains follows, all from one sample in a study of cytomegalovirus exposure and HLA in healthy donors. The data were produced by immunoSEQ multiplex PCR, yet TCRdb's version contains in-frame clones alone and is incomplete. Of 150,000 or so clones in the sample, approximately 78% were seen once. Sequenced: PBMCs. The receptors here all came from a human donor in good health. CDR3s include the opening cysteine and the closing phenylalanine or tryptophan. D genes are given only for firm matches. Size values are once, few and many counts, or a class for expanded clones, and some rows have none.

D: TRBD1; size: once; V: TRBV5-6; length: 16; J: TRBJ1-1; CDR3: CASSPDRGYTNTEAFF
D: NA; size: once; V: TRBV30; length: 14; J: TRBJ1-4; CDR3: CAWSNPPTNEKLFF
D: NA; size: NA; V: TRBV6-6; length: 16; J: TRBJ1-4; CDR3: CASSYRGGATNEKLFF
D: TRBD2; size: NA; V: TRBV7-2; length: 15; J: TRBJ2-3; CDR3: CASSLAGGNTDTQYF
D: NA; size: once; V: TRBV27; length: 13; J: TRBJ2-7; CDR3: CASSLTLGYEQYF
D: NA; size: NA; V: TRBV2; length: 17; J: TRBJ1-5; CDR3: CASSEAPQGHSNQPQHF
D: NA; size: many; V: TRBV5-1; length: 13; J: TRBJ1-4; CDR3: CASSLQTDEKLFF
D: NA; size: few; V: TRBV11-2; length: 13; J: TRBJ2-7; CDR3: CASSQGGPYEQYF
D: NA; size: NA; V: TRBV30; length: 13; J: TRBJ2-5; CDR3: CAWSFSGEETQYF
D: NA; size: few; V: TRBV6-6; length: 14; J: TRBJ1-1; CDR3: CASSYSGGDTEAFF
D: TRBD1; size: NA; V: TRBV7-9; length: 18; J: TRBJ1-1; CDR3: CASSFPTPGQPTNTEAFF
D: NA; size: NA; V: TRBV5-1; length: 16; J: TRBJ2-3; CDR3: CASSLGRGGQADTQYF
D: TRBD1; size: NA; V: TRBV5-1; length: 17; J: TRBJ1-2; CDR3: CASSLTGARGLGYGYTF
D: NA; size: NA; V: TRBV6-6; length: 13; J: TRBJ1-1; CDR3: CASSYGPGREAFF
D: TRBD1; size: NA; V: TRBV11-2; length: 13; J: TRBJ2-7; CDR3: CASSSQGQLEQYF
D: NA; size: NA; V: TRBV29-1; length: 12; J: TRBJ2-2; CDR3: CSVVSNTGELFF
D: NA; size: NA; V: TRBV11-1; length: 13; J: TRBJ2-5; CDR3: CASSRDLQETQYF
D: NA; size: NA; V: TRBV18; length: 14; J: TRBJ1-2; CDR3: CASSPPTDNYGYTF
D: NA; size: NA; V: TRBV11-3; length: 14; J: TRBJ2-2; CDR3: CASSSGVWTGELFF
D: NA; size: NA; V: TRBV21-1; length: 19; J: TRBJ2-7; CDR3: CASSKGVVGLLSVRYEQYF
D: NA; size: NA; V: TRBV7-2; length: 15; J: TRBJ2-7; CDR3: CASSAWTEFTYEQYF
D: NA; size: NA; V: TRBV9; length: 15; J: TRBJ1-6; CDR3: CASSVDKGDNSPLHF
D: TRBD1; size: NA; V: TRBV7-9; length: 14; J: TRBJ1-1; CDR3: CASSPGQGETEAFF
D: NA; size: NA; V: TRBV7-2; length: 13; J: TRBJ1-2; CDR3: CASLRGRGDGYTF
D: NA; size: NA; V: TRBV7-9; length: 14; J: TRBJ2-5; CDR3: CASSLVGGRETQYF
D: TRBD2; size: NA; V: TRBV7-9; length: 14; J: TRBJ2-7; CDR3: CASSPTSGSYEQYF
D: TRBD2; size: NA; V: TRBV19; length: 19; J: TRBJ2-5; CDR3: CASSISGLAGGPGRETQYF
D: TRBD1; size: NA; V: TRBV11-2; length: 17; J: TRBJ2-1; CDR3: CASSLEVRQGRYNEQFF
D: TRBD1; size: NA; V: TRBV10-3; length: 14; J: TRBJ1-2; CDR3: CAIRKTGVNYGYTF
D: NA; size: NA; V: TRBV4-3; length: 13; J: TRBJ1-5; CDR3: CASSAGGNQPQHF
D: TRBD2; size: once; V: TRBV27; length: 16; J: TRBJ2-2; CDR3: CASSLWLAGGAGELFF
D: NA; size: NA; V: TRBV30; length: 12; J: TRBJ2-2; CDR3: CACLRESGELFF
D: TRBD1; size: few; V: TRBV7-6; length: 16; J: TRBJ2-7; CDR3: CASSPKPGTGSYEQYF
D: NA; size: NA; V: TRBV6-6; length: 15; J: TRBJ1-4; CDR3: CASSYSGATNEKLFF
D: NA; size: NA; V: TRBV7-2; length: 13; J: TRBJ2-2; CDR3: CASRDRNTGELFF
D: NA; size: NA; V: TRBV14; length: 15; J: TRBJ1-2; CDR3: CASSQGTGEIDGYTF
D: TRBD2; size: NA; V: TRBV19; length: 14; J: TRBJ2-7; CDR3: CASSMAGGSYEQYF